This T cell receptor beta chain was observed in a study of OX40 agonist ivuxolimab in advanced cancers. Turning to the study itself: Ivuxolimab, which patients received intravenously every 2 weeks, was dosed at 0.01 to 10 mg/kg.

Generated by immunoSEQ multiplex PCR, the TCRdb table keeps only in-frame clones and is missing some. The top ten hold 11% to 15% of the sample, which has over 55,000 clones, 75% to 95% seen once. Researchers took blood at baseline, on cycle 4 day 1, and on cycle 7 day 1. This clonotype originated in an adult with an advanced solid tumor such as melanoma, head and neck, liver or kidney cancer. Sample: CD4+ or CD8+ T cells sorted from blood, taken in a trial of the OX40 agonist ivuxolimab.

The CDR3 sequence is CASDVGAGTGELFF. The CDR3 DNA follows: TGTGCCAGTGACGTGGGGGCTGGCACCGGGGAGCTGTTTTTT. The genes are TRBV19 and TRBJ2-2; possibly TRBD1 for D (6 bases). The CDR3 extends over 14 amino acids. The V end lost 8 bases, the J end lost 4 bases, and 14 bases lay between the germline ends. Germline V gives CDR1 LNHDA, CDR2 SQIVND (reference sequence).